These T cell receptor beta chains were read from a single sample in a study of blood T cell repertoires in COVID-19. The repertoire was sequenced with immunoSEQ multiplex PCR; TCRdb's copy has only in-frame clones and lacks some. The sample includes under 250,000 clones, about 88% seen only once; the top ten take 2.9%. Material for sequencing was peripheral blood. The source of these receptors is a middle-aged man who had recovered from COVID-19. Both conserved end residues are part of each CDR3. D genes are given only for firm matches. Rows give clone size only sometimes, using once, few, many, or a class for an expanded clone.

>TRBV27|NA|NA|TRBJ2-7
TGTGCCAGCACGTCCAGCGACTACGAGCAGTACTTC
CASTSSDYEQYF
>TRBV27|TRBD1|NA|TRBJ2-7
TGTGCCAGCAGTCTATACGGATCGGGACAGTCCTACGAGCAGTACTTC
CASSLYGSGQSYEQYF
>TRBV27|TRBD1|NA|TRBJ2-6
TGTGCCAGCGATTATAGCGAGGGGGCGACCACCTCTGGGGCCAACGTCCTGACTTTC
CASDYSEGATTSGANVLTF
>TRBV30|TRBD2|NA|TRBJ2-1
TGTGCCTGGAGTCTACTCCCGTGGACTAGCGGGAGGGAGCAGTTCTTC
CAWSLLPWTSGREQFF
>TRBV7-9|TRBD2|once|TRBJ2-7
TGTGCCAGCACCCCGGCGGGGGAGGCGCGTGAGCAGTACTTC
CASTPAGEAREQYF
>TRBV5-1|NA|NA|TRBJ1-1
TGCGCCAGCAGAACTCAGGGGTCAACAACTGAAGCTTTCTTT
CASRTQGSTTEAFF
>TRBV19|TRBD1|NA|TRBJ1-1
TGTGCCAGTAGCCCCGGACAGGGGATGAACACTGAAGCTTTCTTT
CASSPGQGMNTEAFF
>TRBV6-5|NA|NA|TRBJ2-7
TGTGCCAGCAGTTATTCTCGGGTCGTTCCGGGCGAGCAGTACTTC
CASSYSRVVPGEQYF
>TRBV13|TRBD2|NA|TRBJ2-7
TGTGCCAGCCTTCGGGCGGGAGGCAAAAACGAGCAGTACTTC
CASLRAGGKNEQYF
>TRBV27|NA|few|TRBJ2-7
TGTGCCAGCAGTTTCGACAGGGGAGGGGACGAGCAGTACTTC
CASSFDRGGDEQYF
>TRBV11-2|TRBD2|NA|TRBJ2-7
TGTGCCAGCGCCCGGACTAGCGGGATTGGGGGCTCCTACGAGCAGTACTTC
CASARTSGIGGSYEQYF
>TRBV28|NA|NA|TRBJ1-5
TGTGCCAGCAGTTTTGGGGGCGCGGGCAATCAGCCCCAGCATTTT
CASSFGGAGNQPQHF
>TRBV28|TRBD2|NA|TRBJ2-7
TGTGCCAGCAGTTTGGTTAGCGGGAAGTACGAGCAGTACTTC
CASSLVSGKYEQYF
>TRBV18|TRBD1|NA|TRBJ1-1
TGTGCCAGCTCACCAACTCAGGGGGCTAGGACTGAAGCTTTCTTT
CASSPTQGARTEAFF
>TRBV19|NA|NA|TRBJ1-5
TGTGCCAGTAGCCCATTTAGGAGTAGCAATCAGCCCCAGCATTTT
CASSPFRSSNQPQHF
>TRBV9|NA|NA|TRBJ1-5
TGTGCCAGCAGCCCGTCTCATGGGGGGCAGCCCCAGCATTTT
CASSPSHGGQPQHF
>TRBV7-2|NA|NA|TRBJ2-5
TGTGCCAGCAGCTTAGCGCTTGCGGGGAGGGAGACCCAGTACTTC
CASSLALAGRETQYF
>TRBV27|NA|NA|TRBJ2-1
TGTGCCAGCAGGGAGGGAGCCAGCAATGAGCAGTTCTTC
CASREGASNEQFF
>TRBV27|TRBD1|NA|TRBJ2-7
TGTGCCAGCAGTTTCCGGGACAGGGGAATCCGCGAGCAGTACTTC
CASSFRDRGIREQYF
>TRBV15|TRBD1|NA|TRBJ1-5
TGTGCCACCAGTGGGGGGCAGGGGACAGGGTCAGTCTATAGCAATCAGCCCCAGCATTTT
CATSGGQGTGSVYSNQPQHF
>TRBV28|TRBD2|NA|TRBJ2-1
TGTGCCAGCTGCATTCTAGCGGGAGTGAATGAGCAGTTCTTC
CASCILAGVNEQFF
>TRBV2|NA|NA|TRBJ2-5
TGTGCCAGCAGTGAGCCCCCCAGGGAATCCCAGTACTTC
CASSEPPRESQYF
>TRBV5-1|NA|few|TRBJ1-1
TGCGCCAGCAGCTTGGTCGGAGGACAGTTGGGGACTGAAGCTTTCTTT
CASSLVGGQLGTEAFF
>TRBV10-2|NA|NA|TRBJ2-5
TGCGCCAGCAGGGCCCACCCGGGACTCACTCAAGAGACCCAGTACTTC
CASRAHPGLTQETQYF
>TRBV28|TRBD1|NA|TRBJ1-2
TGTGCCAGCAGCCAGGACAGGGGGAACTATGGCTACACCTTC
CASSQDRGNYGYTF
>TRBV6-5|NA|NA|TRBJ2-7
TGTGCCAGCAGTCTGGACAGATACCCCTACGAGCAGTACTTC
CASSLDRYPYEQYF
>TRBV10-3|TRBD1|NA|TRBJ2-7
TGTGCCATCAGTGGGACAGGACGGTCCTACGAGCAGTACTTC
CAISGTGRSYEQYF
>TRBV11-3|NA|NA|TRBJ1-1
TGTGCCAGCAGCTTAGATCGGAGGGGCGCGCCGAACACTGAAGCTTTCTTT
CASSLDRRGAPNTEAFF
>TRBV4-2|NA|NA|TRBJ2-5
TGTGCCAGCAGCCAAGAAGCGCCCCAGGGCGCCCAGTACTTC
CASSQEAPQGAQYF
>TRBV14|NA|NA|TRBJ2-2
TGTGCCAGCAGCCAGAACCTGGCGGGCACCGGGGAGCTGTTTTTT
CASSQNLAGTGELFF
>TRBV4-2|NA|NA|TRBJ2-7
TGTGCCAGCAGCCAAGGGGGAGGGGGCTCCTACGAGCAGTACTTC
CASSQGGGGSYEQYF
>TRBV4-1|TRBD2|few|TRBJ2-6
TGCGCCAGCAGCCAAGGGACTAGCGGGACCAACGTCCTGACTTTC
CASSQGTSGTNVLTF
>TRBV18|NA|NA|TRBJ1-4
TGTGCCAGCTCTCAGGGATATAATGAAAAACTGTTTTTT
CASSQGYNEKLFF
>TRBV5-5|TRBD1|NA|TRBJ1-1
TGTGCCAGCAGCTTGGTAGACAGGGCGCAGAACACTGAAGCTTTCTTT
CASSLVDRAQNTEAFF
>TRBV2|NA|once|TRBJ2-7
TGTGCCAGCATTATCGAAGGGGCCCTCTACGAGCAGTACTTC
CASIIEGALYEQYF
>TRBV7-9|NA|NA|TRBJ1-4
TGTGCCAGCAGCTTAGGCGGCACGACAACTAATGAAAAACTGTTTTTT
CASSLGGTTTNEKLFF
>TRBV6-5|NA|NA|TRBJ2-1
TGTGCCAGCAGTTGGACAAGGGGCCCCCTCGATGAGCAGTTCTTC
CASSWTRGPLDEQFF
>TRBV5-1|TRBD1|NA|TRBJ2-7
TGCGCCAGCAGCGCGGACAGGAATTACGAGCAGTACTTC
CASSADRNYEQYF
>TRBV10-3|NA|NA|TRBJ1-4
TGTGCCATCAGAGATGGGGGGAGTAATGAAAAACTGTTTTTT
CAIRDGGSNEKLFF
>TRBV28|TRBD1|few|TRBJ1-1
TGTGCCACCGGAGGACGACAGGGTATGAACACTGAAGCTTTCTTT
CATGGRQGMNTEAFF
>TRBV5-6|NA|once|TRBJ2-7
TGTGCCAGCAGCTTAACGGGCGGGGCGTCCTACGAGCAGTACTTC
CASSLTGGASYEQYF
>TRBV6-2/TRBV6-3|TRBD2|once|TRBJ2-7
TGTGCCAGCAGTTACTCTACTAGCGTCAACTCCTACGAGCAGTACTTC
CASSYSTSVNSYEQYF
>TRBV19|TRBD1|NA|TRBJ1-1
TGTGCCAGTAGTGAGGGACAGGGGTTCACTGAAGCTTTCTTT
CASSEGQGFTEAFF
>TRBV7-2|NA|NA|TRBJ2-5
TGTGCCAGCAGCTTAGGACTAGTGATGGAGACCCAGTACTTC
CASSLGLVMETQYF
>TRBV5-1|TRBD1|NA|TRBJ1-2
TGCGCCAGCAGCGTACAGGGGGCCCCTGGCTACACCTTC
CASSVQGAPGYTF
>TRBV19|TRBD1|once|TRBJ2-1
TGTGCCAGTAGTAGCGGACAGGGGTGGTCCATTTCCTACAATGAGCAGTTCTTC
CASSSGQGWSISYNEQFF
>TRBV27|NA|NA|TRBJ1-5
TGTGCCAGCAGTTTCAGGGATCAGCCCCAGCATTTT
CASSFRDQPQHF
>TRBV28|TRBD2|NA|TRBJ2-3
TGTGCCAGCAGTTCAAATGCCGGGACTAGCGGGAGGGCCTTAGGAGATACGCAGTATTTT
CASSSNAGTSGRALGDTQYF
>TRBV28|TRBD2|NA|TRBJ2-6
TGTGCCAGCAGTTCCGGGGCGGCGGGGGGCAGGTATGGGGCCAACGTCCTGACTTTC
CASSSGAAGGRYGANVLTF
>TRBV3-1/TRBV3-2|TRBD1|once|TRBJ1-4
TGTGCCAGCAGCCAGGACAGGGGGCTAGAAGAAAAACTGTTTTTT
CASSQDRGLEEKLFF
>TRBV7-9|TRBD2|NA|TRBJ2-2
TGTGCCAGCAGCCCCACTAGCGGGGGAGACACCGGGGAGCTGTTTTTT
CASSPTSGGDTGELFF
>TRBV27|NA|NA|TRBJ2-4
TGTGCCAGCCGAGGACTTGGCGAAGGGGCCAAAAACATTCAGTACTTC
CASRGLGEGAKNIQYF
>TRBV3-1/TRBV3-2|NA|NA|TRBJ1-2
TGTGCCAGCAGCCAAGAGATAACAACCGGGGGCTACACCTTC
CASSQEITTGGYTF